The clone carrying this T cell receptor (beta chain) was found once. Its antigen is not known. From CD4+ cells came CD45RA+ naive and CD45RA-negative memory subsets. The CDR3 extends over 15 amino acids. The germline CDR1 and CDR2 sequences are MNHNS and SASEGT. The V and J ends lost 6 bases and 5 bases, in that order; junction bases with no gene match: 13. The assay was immunoSEQ multiplex PCR, and TCRdb's table has in-frame clones only and misses some. Of some 660,000 clones in the sample, more than 70% were seen once. This sample is part of a study of shared clonotypes between healthy human individuals. Broader study findings: Rarefaction showed sorted-subset sequencing was incomplete despite large depth.

The clonotype comes from a woman in her twenties or thirties in good health. Specimen: memory CD4+ T cells sorted from blood. Subset in this sample: CD45RA-negative fraction. The V and J genes are TRBV6-1 and TRBJ2-7; TRBD1 matches at 7 bases. The CDR3 loop reads CASRHTTGVTNEQYF. The CDR3 DNA is TGTGCCAGCAGACACACTACAGGGGTTACTAACGAGCAGTACTTC.